A single T cell receptor beta chain is shown here with its context. Its cognate antigen has yet to be identified. The input lacks base qualities; no much larger clone sits a single base away. This sample was taken from a study of technical replicates of blood from a handful of donors (dated by TCRdb to about 2017). Receptors were amplified or captured by the immunoSEQ multiplex PCR assay. The immuneACCESS repertoire file appears here via TCRdb, limited to in-frame rearrangements. These files lack a portion of the clones; in checked studies, under half of the deficit traces to unresolved V genes, and the cause of the others is not known. The sample table shows some 70,000 clones, and about nine tenths are seen once. Of the sample, approximately 0.36% falls within the top ten clones. Counted from cysteine to phenylalanine, this CDR3 has 14 amino acids. The entry retains the CDR3 DNA only, 42 bases that are in frame from base 1. V loses 5 bases at its end and J loses 6 bases; junction bases beyond the gene matches: 7. The germline V gene provides CDR1 SGHVS and CDR2 FQNEAQ.

The TCR was taken from a human donor in good health. The sequencing sample was made of T cells isolated from PBMCs. The chain couples TRBV7-8 to TRBJ2-7, with 10 central nucleotides matching TRBD1. The CDR3 region: CASSPQRDRGEQYF. The nucleotide sequence is TGTGCCAGCAGCCCACAAAGGGACAGGGGCGAGCAGTACTTC.